A single sample is the source of the 19 T cell receptor beta chains below, sequenced in a study of T cell repertoires in cytomegalovirus infection. TCRdb re-analysed the reads in MiXCR, keeping a single row per CDR3 protein. Of 200,000 to 300,000 distinct CDR3 sequences in the sample, 9.1% were seen once. Sequencing was carried out using PBMCs. The source is a human donor in good health (CMV status not recorded). Some clones in this sample may be carry-over from other donors' samples.

This clonotype was recorded many times. The chain links TRBV7-8 to TRBJ1-2, with D hard to call. The CDR3 extends over 15 amino acids. The V end was cut by 1 base, the J end by 0 bases, with 9 bases between. Germline lookup yields CDR1 SGHVS and CDR2 FQNEAQ. CDR3 DNA sequence: TGTGCCAGCAGCTTAGTATCCAACACTAACTATGGCTACACCTTC. This sequence encodes CASSLVSNTNYGYTF.

This clonotype occurred many times. The chain joins TRBV30 to TRBJ2-7; D not certain. The CDR3 consists of 13 residues. The V gene lost 0 bases and the J gene lost 3 bases, with 9 bases spanning the gap. Germline lookup yields CDR1 GTSNPN and CDR2 SVGIG (reference sequence). DNA of the CDR3: TGTGCCTGGAGTGTAAATCGGGTCTACGAGCAGTACTTC. It yields the protein CAWSVNRVYEQYF.

A remark on this clonotype: At one boundary the junction diverges from the germline segment, which might be a read error. The V gene is TRBV7-2, the J gene TRBJ2-7; TRBD2 agrees at 11 bases. Germline CDR1 is SGHTA and CDR2 is FQGNSA. The CDR3 contains 15 residues. The DNA of the CDR3 is TGTGCCAGCAGCGTAGCGGGGGGGCTCTCCTACGAGCAGTACTTC. Protein: CASSVAGGLSYEQYF.

The rearrangement uses TRBV7-2 and TRBJ1-4; 12 bases line up with TRBD1. J lost 7 bases, V lost 4 bases, and 4 bases had no gene match. Per germline, CDR1 SGHTA and CDR2 FQGNSA. This CDR3 contains 15 residues. Here the CDR3 reads CASSSRDRGPEKLFF. As DNA, the CDR3 is TGTGCCAGCAGCTCGAGGGACAGGGGGCCTGAAAAACTGTTTTTT. Supplemented by reference TRBV7-2 and TRBJ1-4, the full variable domain reads GAGVSQSPSNKVTEKGKDVELRCDPISGHTALYWYRQSLGQGLEFLIYFQGNSAPDKSGLPSDRFSAERTGGSVSTLTIQRTQQEDSAVYLCASSSRDRGPEKLFFGSGTQLSVL.

In its sample, this clonotype was seen many times. This sequence joins TRBV7-2 and TRBJ2-1; D ambiguous. V dropped 5 bases and J dropped 7 bases, with 12 bases sitting between them. The germline V gene has CDR1 SGHTA and CDR2 FQGNSA. The CDR3 spans 13 residues. The CDR3 loop reads CASSRTPGNEQFF. The CDR3 DNA sequence: TGTGCCAGCAGCCGGACGCCCGGGAATGAGCAGTTCTTC. The full variable domain, its missing parts supplied by reference TRBV7-2 and TRBJ2-1, is GAGVSQSPSNKVTEKGKDVELRCDPISGHTALYWYRQSLGQGLEFLIYFQGNSAPDKSGLPSDRFSAERTGGSVSTLTIQRTQQEDSAVYLCASSRTPGNEQFFGPGTRLTVL.

The chain carries TRBV28 and TRBJ1-6, with a tentative D call TRBD1 (6 bases). CDR3 length equals 15 residues. Looked up from germline, CDR1 is MDHEN and CDR2 is SYDVKM. V lost 6 bases and J 0 bases, leaving 9 bases between the germline ends. In DNA form, the CDR3 reads TGTGCCAGCAGGGAGGACAGCTCCTATAATTCACCCCTCCACTTT. Encoded protein: CASREDSSYNSPLHF.

This chain uses TRBV23-1 with TRBJ1-1; D unresolved. TRBV23-1 is flagged as an ORF with uncertain function. The CDR3 spans 12 residues. With 11 bases removed from V and 1 base from J, the gap between germline ends came to 11 bases. The CDR3 here is CAARRTNTEAFF. The CDR3 bases are TGCGCCGCGAGGCGGACGAACACTGAAGCTTTCTTT.

Ten or more counts support this clonotype. The chain links TRBV7-2 to TRBJ2-1; 8 bases align to TRBD2. CDR3 size: 15 residues. V trimming: 0 bases; J trimming: 7 bases; junction bases outside the gene matches: 5. The V gene's germline CDR1 is SGHTA and CDR2 FQGNSA. This chain's CDR3 is CASSLAWTSSNEQFF. Here the CDR3 DNA reads TGTGCCAGCAGCTTAGCCTGGACTAGCTCGAATGAGCAGTTCTTC.

This clonotype was recorded at least ten times. The J gene is TRBJ2-7, the V gene TRBV7-8; TRBD2 is a possible D gene (6 bases). Trimming stripped 3 bases from V and 1 base from J, with 7 bases between. Germline-derived CDR1 and CDR2 are SGHVS and FQNEAQ. This CDR3 contains 13 residues. The CDR3 loop reads CASSLAGSYEQYF. The CDR3 DNA is TGTGCCAGCAGCTTGGCGGGATCCTACGAGCAGTACTTC.

This clonotype was recorded a few times. The chain has TRBV19 and TRBJ1-2; unclear D gene. The CDR3 runs 13 residues. Germline loops: CDR1 LNHDA, CDR2 SQIVND (reference sequence). V was clipped by 3 bases and J by 2 bases, with 7 bases between them. CDR3 in amino acids: CASSIPGNYGYTF. The CDR3 DNA follows: TGTGCCAGTAGTATCCCCGGGAACTATGGCTACACCTTC.

At least ten counts were recorded for this clonotype. V gene TRBV10-3 combines with J gene TRBJ1-2; tentatively, D is TRBD1 (5 bases). This CDR3 is built from 13 residues. The germline gives CDR1 ENHRY, CDR2 SYGVKD. V lost 11 bases and J lost 8, with 21 bases in between. CDR3 loop: CAYSPDRSTGYTF. In DNA form, the CDR3 reads TGTGCCTACTCGCCAGACAGATCAACCGGCTACACCTTC.

This chain uses TRBV10-3 with TRBJ1-2, with D perhaps matching TRBD1 (6 bases). V was cut by 0 bases and J by 9 bases, with 17 bases left in between. This CDR3 contains 15 residues. The germline V gene encodes CDR1 ENHRY and CDR2 SYGVKD. The CDR3 DNA reads as TGTGCCATCAGTGAGTCGGGCAGGGGAGCAGTTAGCTACACCTTC. This sequence encodes CAISESGRGAVSYTF.

This clonotype was recorded at least ten times. This sequence joins TRBV7-2 and TRBJ2-3; D might be TRBD1 or TRBD2, each matching 5 bases. The CDR3 contains 18 residues. Germline values: CDR1 SGHTA, CDR2 FQGNSA. The germline V and J ends were trimmed by 5 bases and 3 bases, with 24 bases remaining between them. CDR3 bases: TGTGCCAGCAGCGCCTCAAAGGGGAGTTCCCTCGGGACAGATACGCAGTATTTT. This translates into CASSASKGSSLGTDTQYF. Full variable domain (rest looked up from reference TRBV7-2 and TRBJ2-3): GAGVSQSPSNKVTEKGKDVELRCDPISGHTALYWYRQSLGQGLEFLIYFQGNSAPDKSGLPSDRFSAERTGGSVSTLTIQRTQQEDSAVYLCASSASKGSSLGTDTQYFGPGTRLTVL.

This clonotype has only a few counts. The genes are TRBV7-9 and TRBJ1-1, with a weak D call TRBD1 (5 bases). Per germline, CDR1 SEHNR and CDR2 FQNEAQ (reference sequence). Trimming left V 1 base short and J 7 bases short, with 13 bases between. CDR3 size: 14 residues. The chain's CDR3 is CASSLVGGALEAFF. For the CDR3, the DNA is TGTGCCAGCAGCTTAGTAGGCGGGGCACTTGAAGCTTTCTTT.

This clonotype was recorded at least ten times. The gene calls are TRBV6-2 or TRBV6-3 and TRBJ1-6; tentative D call: TRBD1 (6 bases). This CDR3 has 16 residues. CDR1 is MNHEY and CDR2 is SVGEGT in the germline V gene. V gave up 5 bases and J gave up 10 bases, with 21 bases separating them. The CDR3 loop reads CASSPSGAGGLSPLHF. The CDR3 DNA reads TGTGCCAGCAGTCCATCAGGGGCCGGGGGGCTCTCACCCCTCCACTTT.

This clonotype has ten or more counts. In DNA form, the CDR3 reads TGTGCCAGCAGCTTAAACTCTGGAAACACCATATATTTT. As protein: CASSLNSGNTIYF. This chain joins TRBV7-2 and TRBJ1-3; no reliable D call. The length of the CDR3 is 13 residues. CDR1 and CDR2 from the germline V gene are SGHTA and FQGNSA. V was trimmed by 2 bases and J by 0 bases, leaving 2 bases between them.

This clonotype was seen a handful of times. As DNA, the CDR3 is TGTGCCAGTAGTATAAGAGACAAGAACACTGAAGCTTTCTTT. This translates into CASSIRDKNTEAFF. The chain has TRBV19 and TRBJ1-1; no firm D call. CDR1 is LNHDA, CDR2 SQIVND, per germline (reference sequence). CDR3 size: 14 residues. Trimming left V 2 bases short and J 1 base short, with 8 bases between.

As concerns this clonotype: A read error may explain this, as a much larger clone is one base away. V usage is TRBV7-9 and J usage is TRBJ2-7; D is unclear. Germline V gene sequence: CDR1 SEHNR, CDR2 FQNEAQ (reference sequence). Trimming took 3 bases from V and 5 from J, leaving 2 bases between them. The CDR3 is 10 amino acids. DNA of the CDR3: TGTGCCAGCAGCTTCAACGAGCAGTACTTC. Its protein product is CASSFNEQYF.

This clonotype was seen repeatedly, ten times or more. This rearrangement joins TRBV7-2 to TRBJ1-1; TRBD1 matches at 7 bases. J lost 7 bases, V lost 0 bases, and 11 bases had no gene match. This CDR3 region has 16 residues. Looked up from germline, CDR1 is SGHTA and CDR2 is FQGNSA. This CDR3 reads CASSLAGGTASYEAFF. CDR3 sequence (DNA): TGTGCCAGCAGCTTAGCTGGGGGGACAGCGAGTTATGAAGCTTTCTTT.